The 21 T cell receptor beta chains presented below share a single source sample, sequenced in a study of blood T cells in healthy people across ages. A J-beta primer mix and a sample-barcoded 5' primer were used in a second PCR of about 7 to 12 cycles. TCRdb independently ran MiXCR on the 5' RACE reads; one entry per CDR3 protein. The profile covers 780,000 or so distinct CDR3 sequences, with roughly 56% appearing a single time and roughly 24% taken by the ten largest. The sequenced sample was blood. The receptors shown here come from a man between 40 and 49 years old in good health.

This clonotype was found a few times. The chain is built from TRBV7-2 and TRBJ2-1, with D perhaps assigned TRBD1 or TRBD2 (5 bases each). The J call may be mistaken, given a closer DNA end match to TRBJ2-7. There are 16 residues in the CDR3. CDR1 is SGHTA, CDR2 FQGNSA, per germline. Here the CDR3 DNA reads TGTGCCAGCAGCGTGACCGGGACGGCCAACTACAATGAGCAGTACTTC. This translates into CASSVTGTANYNEQYF.

J is TRBJ2-1 and V is TRBV29-1, with D unresolved. The CDR3 loop spans 12 amino acids. V dropped 8 bases and J dropped 3 bases, with 11 bases sitting between them. Germline V gene data show CDR1 as SQVTM and CDR2 as ANQGSEA. The CDR3: CSTDELYNEQFF. CDR3 sequence (DNA): TGCAGCACCGACGAGCTCTACAATGAGCAGTTCTTC.

This sequence joins TRBV6-5 and TRBJ1-2, with D unresolved. This CDR3 spans 13 amino acids. CDR1 and CDR2 (germline): MNHEY, SVGAGI. V was clipped by 5 bases and J by 5 bases, with 12 bases between them. CDR3 region: CASSTGSHYGYTF. DNA for the CDR3: TGTGCCAGCAGTACCGGGAGCCATTATGGCTACACCTTC.

The genes are TRBV2 and TRBJ1-6; TRBD1 agrees at 7 bases. CDR1 and CDR2 from the germline V gene are SNHLY and FYNNEI. The CDR3 sequence is 16 residues long. V shed 6 bases, J shed 2 bases, and the junction held 7 bases outside the gene matches. CDR3 sequence (DNA): TGTGCCAGCAGCGTAATCGACAGGGCCTATAATTCACCCCTCCACTTT. The encoded protein is CASSVIDRAYNSPLHF.

The CDR3 reads CASSQETWGGGNEQFF. CDR3 in DNA: TGTGCCAGCAGCCAAGAAACGTGGGGGGGGGGAAATGAGCAGTTCTTC. The chain carries TRBV3-1 and TRBJ2-1, with TRBD2 matching 7 bases. The V gene end was trimmed by 0 bases and the J gene end by 7 bases; junction bases not matched to a gene: 9. CDR1 and CDR2 (germline): LGHDT, YNNKEL (reference sequence). This CDR3 has 16 residues.

This clonotype was seen repeatedly, ten times or more. This chain links TRBV20-1 with TRBJ1-6; TRBD1 might be the D (5 bases). Trimming cost V 2 bases and J 7 bases, with 15 bases left between them. The CDR3 consists of 15 residues. Per the germline V gene, CDR1 is DFQATT and CDR2 is SNEGSKA (reference sequence). CDR3 sequence reads: CSARKQAGINSPLHF. CDR3 bases: TGCAGTGCTAGAAAGCAGGCAGGGATCAATTCACCCCTCCACTTT.

This clonotype was seen repeatedly, ten times or more. The rearrangement links TRBV7-6 to TRBJ2-7, with 8 bases fitting TRBD1. Germline V gives CDR1 SGHVS, CDR2 FNYEAQ. The CDR3 consists of 13 residues. V shed 2 bases, J shed 4 bases, and the junction held 1 base outside the gene matches. CDR3 DNA: TGTGCCAGCAGCTTACAGGGGGCTTACGAGCAGTACTTC. This sequence encodes CASSLQGAYEQYF.

This chain joins TRBV12-3 or TRBV12-4 and TRBJ2-1, with D uncertain. V was trimmed by 5 bases and J by 0 bases, leaving 11 bases between them. This CDR3 region has 15 residues. For the CDR3, the DNA is TGTGCCAGCAGTCGGACGGCGGACTCCTACAATGAGCAGTTCTTC. Amino acids: CASSRTADSYNEQFF.

CDR3: CASSLRDRGGEQFF. For the CDR3, the DNA is TGTGCCAGCAGTCTTCGGGACAGGGGAGGGGAGCAGTTCTTC. The rearrangement joins TRBV12-3 or TRBV12-4 to TRBJ2-1; 10 bases agree with TRBD1. With 5 bases clipped from V and 10 bases from J, the junction kept 8 bases outside the gene matches. CDR3 size: 14 residues.

Notes on this clonotype: Possible read error: a much larger clone is one base away. The J gene is TRBJ2-1, the V gene TRBV19, with D possibly matching TRBD1 (8 bases). Matching the DNA end better, TRBJ2-7 makes the J call doubtful. The V gene's germline CDR1 is LNHDA and CDR2 SQIVND (reference sequence). CDR3 length equals 15 residues. CDR3 sequence reads: CASSAPTGDYNEQYF. DNA for the CDR3: TGTGCCAGTAGTGCCCCGACAGGGGACTACAATGAGCAGTACTTC.

The chain joins TRBV6-2 or TRBV6-3 to TRBJ2-7; unclear D gene. The germline V gene has CDR1 MNHEY and CDR2 SVGEGT. The CDR3 has 13 residues. The V and J ends lost 10 bases and 4 bases respectively, with 17 bases between them. CDR3 loop: CATTQVAHYEQYF. DNA for the CDR3: TGTGCCACCACACAAGTGGCTCATTACGAGCAGTACTTC.

This clonotype was seen more than once but under ten times. The genes are TRBV10-2 and TRBJ2-5, with D unclear. The CDR3 runs 14 residues. Trimming pared 2 bases from V and 2 bases from J, leaving 9 bases between. Germline V gene data show CDR1 as WSHSY and CDR2 as SAAADI. CDR3 sequence reads: CASSEGWVQETQYF. The CDR3 coding sequence is TGCGCCAGCAGTGAGGGCTGGGTTCAAGAGACCCAGTACTTC.

The rearrangement joins TRBV28 to TRBJ2-3; weak D call: TRBD2 (6 bases). V dropped 4 bases and J dropped 3 bases, with 17 bases sitting between them. Germline CDR1 and CDR2: MDHEN and SYDVKM. The CDR3 is 16 residues long. The CDR3 DNA sequence: TGTGCCAGCAGTTCGCCATGGAGGGGACTGACAGATACGCAGTATTTT. As protein: CASSSPWRGLTDTQYF.

This clonotype showed up just a few times. This chain links TRBV20-1 with TRBJ2-1; D not resolved. Looked up from germline, CDR1 is DFQATT and CDR2 is SNEGSKA (reference sequence). The length of the CDR3 is 12 residues. The V and J ends lost 2 bases and 9 bases respectively, with 11 bases between them. The CDR3 coding sequence is TGCAGTGCTAGACCCGCGCAGAGTGAGCAGTTCTTC. Translating gives CSARPAQSEQFF.

The gene calls are TRBV7-2 and TRBJ2-6, with TRBD1 matching over 9 bases. With 4 bases clipped from V and 2 bases from J, the junction kept 6 bases outside the gene matches. The germline V gene encodes CDR1 SGHTA and CDR2 FQGNSA. The CDR3 has 17 residues. CDR3 in amino acids: CASSSNTGGAGANVLTF. CDR3 sequence (DNA): TGTGCCAGCAGCTCCAACACAGGGGGCGCTGGGGCCAACGTCCTGACTTTC.

This chain connects TRBV28 to TRBJ2-1; 8 bases are a match to TRBD2. The CDR3 is made up of 13 amino acids. The trim removed 10 bases at V and 7 bases at J, leaving 9 bases unmatched. CDR1 is MDHEN and CDR2 is SYDVKM in the germline V gene. The CDR3 reads CAISGSIVNEQFF. CDR3 DNA sequence: TGTGCCATCAGCGGGAGCATAGTGAATGAGCAGTTCTTC.

The chain uses TRBV5-1 and TRBJ1-1; no clear D gene. The CDR3 spans 15 residues. V lost 0 bases and J 1 base, leaving 10 bases between the germline ends. Germline V gene lookup returns CDR1 SGHRS and CDR2 YFSETQ. The CDR3: CASSLVPAKNTEAFF. CDR3 DNA: TGCGCCAGCAGCTTGGTTCCTGCTAAGAACACTGAAGCTTTCTTT.

This chain connects TRBV6-1 to TRBJ2-5; D not certain. CDR3 length: 12 residues. The germline gives CDR1 MNHNS, CDR2 SASEGT. V was shortened by 8 bases and J by 1 base, with 8 bases between the two germline ends. The CDR3 loop is CASEKVQETQYF. The DNA of the CDR3 is TGTGCCAGCGAGAAAGTCCAAGAGACCCAGTACTTC.

This sequence joins TRBV20-1 and TRBJ2-7; D call uncertain. V lost 0 bases, J lost 3 bases, and 9 bases lay in between. Per the germline V gene, CDR1 is DFQATT and CDR2 is SNEGSKA (reference sequence). The CDR3 has 13 residues. CDR3 nucleotide sequence: TGCAGTGCTAGAGATAACACCTACTACGAGCAGTACTTC. Residues: CSARDNTYYEQYF.

Only a few counts were recorded for this clonotype. The J gene is TRBJ2-3, the V gene TRBV4-3, with 8 bases aligning to TRBD2. Germline CDR1 reads LGHNA; CDR2 reads YSLEER. V lost 0 bases and J lost 4; bases outside the gene matches: 6. The CDR3 covers 16 residues. The CDR3: CASSQDPAGAPDTQYF. In nucleotides, the CDR3 is TGCGCCAGCAGCCAAGATCCAGCGGGAGCCCCAGATACGCAGTATTTT.

The chain links TRBV11-2 to TRBJ2-2; 7 bases align to TRBD1. V lost 5 bases, J lost 7 bases, and 7 bases stayed unmatched. This CDR3 is built from 14 residues. Germline assignment: CDR1 SGHAT and CDR2 FQNNGV. The CDR3 region is CASSPRGRNGELFF. The CDR3 region has the DNA TGTGCCAGCAGCCCTAGGGGGCGGAACGGGGAGCTGTTTTTT.